The clone carrying this TCR beta chain has ten or more counts. TCRdb re-called the RT-PCR reads with MiXCR, one entry per CDR3 protein. The sample contains hundreds of thousands of distinct CDR3 sequences, about 14% of which appear only once. V was cut by 2 bases and J by 4 bases, with 4 bases left in between. This CDR3 comprises 11 residues. The germline CDR1 and CDR2 sequences are DFQATT and SNEGSKA (reference sequence). The sequence derives from a female donor in good health, serving as a healthy control. The rearrangement uses TRBV20-1 and TRBJ2-3, with D unresolved. Sequenced sample: memory CD4+ T cells from blood. The CDR3 region is CSARFADTQYF. The CDR3 DNA reads as TGCAGTGCTAGATTCGCAGATACGCAGTATTTT.